This T cell receptor beta chain was obtained from a study of PD-L1 blockade in urothelial cancer. In the study overall: At 3 weeks (second dose) and 6 weeks after starting treatment, blood was analyzed.

Time point specified: peripheral blood 6 weeks after treatment start. Peripheral blood mononuclear cells were collected from every patient before and during treatment, yielding between 1 and 8 samples per patient. This clone was seen just once. In germline, CDR1 is SNHLY, CDR2 FYNNEI. The V gene lost 2 bases and the J gene lost 4 bases, with 10 bases spanning the gap. The CDR3 has 14 amino acids. Only in-frame clones appear in the TCRdb table, and some are missing; sequencing was by immunoSEQ multiplex PCR. The sample lists about 43,000 clones; roughly 80% were seen once. The clonotype was recovered from a man aged 60 to 69 with urothelial cancer. This material consisted of PBMCs, taken around atezolizumab (anti-PD-L1) treatment. The V and J genes are TRBV2 and TRBJ2-3; no clear D. The CDR3 bases are TGTGCCAGCAGTGAAAGAGTATTGGCAGATACGCAGTATTTT. Protein: CASSERVLADTQYF.